The next 3 T cell receptor beta chains were all read from a single sample in a study of blood T cell repertoires in COVID-19. Using immunoSEQ multiplex PCR, the repertoire was profiled, and TCRdb retains in-frame clones only, with some absent. This table has about 300,000 clones, 85% to 90% appearing once. Material for sequencing was peripheral blood. The source is a woman in her forties or fifties with COVID-19, enrolled during active disease.

In its sample, this clone was seen once. V gene TRBV5-1 combines with J gene TRBJ2-1; the D is unclear. The CDR3 contains 13 residues. The ends were cut back, 0 bases at V and 6 bases at J, with 7 bases in the middle. From germline, CDR1 is SGHRS and CDR2 YFSETQ. For the CDR3, the DNA is TGCGCCAGCAGCTTGGCCATAGTCAATGAGCAGTTCTTC. Amino acid sequence: CASSLAIVNEQFF.

This chain uses TRBV5-1 with TRBJ1-6; possible D gene TRBD1, 5 bases. V lost 0 bases and J 5 bases, leaving 12 bases between the germline ends. Germline CDR1 SGHRS, CDR2 YFSETQ. This CDR3 comprises 16 residues. The CDR3 region has the DNA TGCGCCAGCAGCTTGGACCCGGCAGGGAATAATTCACCCCTCCACTTT. It yields the protein CASSLDPAGNNSPLHF.

This chain uses TRBV15 with TRBJ2-7; the match to TRBD1 covers 7 bases. Trimming at V came to 3 bases and at J to 3 bases, leaving 8 bases not matched to a gene. CDR3 length: 15 residues. CDR1 and CDR2 from the germline V gene are LNHNV and YYDKDF (reference sequence). The CDR3 protein is CATSSYRDSRYEQYF. In DNA form, the CDR3 reads TGTGCCACCAGCAGTTACCGGGACAGCCGCTACGAGCAGTACTTC.